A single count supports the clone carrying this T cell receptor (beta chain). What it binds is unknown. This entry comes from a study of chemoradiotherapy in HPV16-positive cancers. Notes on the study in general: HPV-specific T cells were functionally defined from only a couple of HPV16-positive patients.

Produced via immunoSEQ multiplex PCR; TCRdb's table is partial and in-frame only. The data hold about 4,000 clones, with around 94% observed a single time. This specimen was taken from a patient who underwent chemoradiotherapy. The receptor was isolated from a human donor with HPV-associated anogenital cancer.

The CDR3 sequence: CASIGSNNQPQHF. For the CDR3, the DNA is TGTGCCAGTATCGGGTCTAACAATCAGCCCCAGCATTTT. The chain is built from TRBV19 and TRBJ1-5, with D unresolved. The CDR3 length is 13 residues. V was shortened by 7 bases and J by 3 bases, with 10 bases between the two germline ends. Germline loops: CDR1 LNHDA, CDR2 SQIVND (reference sequence).